A single sample gave rise to the 12 T cell receptor beta chains below, sequenced in a study of Graves' ophthalmopathy and Graves' hyperthyroidism. Researchers took RNA transcripts and amplified TCR beta CDR3 regions from them. Investigators did first-round RT-PCR with HTBI primers, then second-round multiplex PCR. MiXCR, applied by TCRdb to the multiplex PCR reads, yields one record per CDR3 protein. The sample holds approximately 1.2 million distinct CDR3 sequences, 35% to 40% seen once. Material for sequencing was peripheral blood or thyroid tissue (not recorded which). The receptors derive from an adult man with Graves' hyperthyroidism.

This clonotype was seen only once. This chain connects TRBV25-1 to TRBJ2-7; 7 nucleotides match TRBD1. Trimming at V came to 6 bases and at J to 2 bases, leaving 7 bases not matched to a gene. Germline V gene data show CDR1 as MGHDK and CDR2 as SYGVNS. This CDR3 is built from 14 residues. The CDR3 coding sequence is TGTGCCAGCAGCTCGGACAGGAGTGCCTACGAGCAGTACTTC. Residues: CASSSDRSAYEQYF.

This clonotype showed up just a few times. The chain uses TRBV12-3 or TRBV12-4 and TRBJ1-5; D unresolved. Trimming removed 3 bases at V and 5 bases at J, with 17 bases between. The CDR3 runs 16 residues. The CDR3 spells CASSFYSGKGDQPQHF. In DNA form, the CDR3 reads TGTGCCAGCAGTTTCTACTCAGGTAAGGGCGATCAGCCCCAGCATTTT.

This clonotype has just a few counts. V is TRBV2 and J is TRBJ1-4; D is uncertain. V shed 4 bases and J shed 6 bases, with 12 bases lying between them. Germline assignment: CDR1 SNHLY and CDR2 FYNNEI. This CDR3 contains 14 residues. The CDR3 DNA follows: TGTGCCAGCAGTGGATCTGAAGGTTATGAAAAACTGTTTTTT. It is translated as CASSGSEGYEKLFF.

The sample holds many counts of this clonotype. The chain combines TRBV7-9 with TRBJ1-1, with 10 nucleotides matching TRBD1. The V segment lost 5 bases and the J segment 8 bases; nucleotides outside the gene matches: 17. The germline V gene has CDR1 SEHNR and CDR2 FQNEAQ (reference sequence). This CDR3 is built from 17 residues. This chain's CDR3 is CASSLAPGQGKPEEAFF. The CDR3 DNA sequence: TGTGCCAGCAGCCTCGCCCCGGGACAGGGGAAGCCTGAGGAAGCTTTCTTT.

This chain uses TRBV6-2 or TRBV6-3 with TRBJ1-5; D remains ambiguous. CDR1 is MNHEY, CDR2 SVGEGT, per germline. V gave up 6 bases and J gave up 6 bases, with 9 bases separating them. The CDR3 contains 12 residues. The CDR3 coding sequence is TGTGCCAGCAGCCTCTGGGCTCAGCCCCAGCATTTT. Protein: CASSLWAQPQHF.

In this sample, this clonotype turned up a few times. The rearrangement links TRBV10-1 to TRBJ1-1, with 7 positions matching TRBD1. Germline-derived CDR1 and CDR2 are WNHNN and SYGVQD (reference sequence). The CDR3 runs 14 residues. J lost 7 bases, V lost 6 bases, and 11 bases had no gene match. The CDR3 loop is CASRRDRGTIEAFF. The CDR3 coding sequence is TGCGCCAGCAGGAGGGACAGAGGAACAATTGAAGCTTTCTTT.

Details on this clonotype: This likely comes from a read error, as the CDR3 has no conserved phenylalanine or tryptophan at its end. V and J are TRBV11-2 and TRBJ1-1; D might be TRBD1 (6 bases). V was clipped by 0 bases and J by 0 bases, with 14 bases between them. The germline V gene has CDR1 SGHAT and CDR2 FQNNGV. The CDR3 is 17 residues long. The CDR3 loop is CASSLDLWEGVNTEAFL. CDR3 coding DNA: TGTGCCAGCAGCTTAGATCTTTGGGAGGGGGTGAACACTGAAGCTTTCCTT.

There are many counts of this clonotype. The J gene is TRBJ1-2, the V gene TRBV9, with D possibly matching TRBD1 (5 bases). Germline V gene lookup returns CDR1 SGDLS and CDR2 YYNGEE. Trimming took 6 bases from V and 5 from J, leaving 11 bases between them. This CDR3 region has 12 residues. The CDR3 DNA is TGTGCCAGCAATACAGGAATATATGGCTACACCTTC. It specifies CASNTGIYGYTF.

Concerning this clonotype itself: Without the conserved terminal phenylalanine or tryptophan, this CDR3 likely stems from a read error. The DNA is omitted, as the CDR3 cannot be located on it reliably, and the CDR3 follows TCRdb's listing. CDR3 in amino acids: CASSHDTS. The chain couples TRBV12-3 or TRBV12-4 to TRBJ1-2. 8 amino acids form the CDR3, both terminal residues included.

The table lists this clonotype with many counts. This rearrangement joins TRBV20-1 to TRBJ2-7; D unclear. Germline loops: CDR1 DFQATT, CDR2 SNEGSKA (reference sequence). The CDR3 totals 14 residues. Trimming stripped 3 bases from V and 2 bases from J, with 14 bases between. The CDR3 region has the DNA TGCAGTGCTAGCGTCCATGTCGGAGCCTACGAGCAGTACTTC. This sequence encodes CSASVHVGAYEQYF.

The chain's CDR3 is CASSWDRVNEKLFF. CDR3 DNA sequence: TGTGCCAGCAGCTGGGACAGAGTTAATGAAAAACTGTTTTTT. This rearrangement joins TRBV6-5 to TRBJ1-4; the match to TRBD1 covers 7 bases. After removal of 6 bases from V and 4 bases from J, the junction contained 5 bases not matched to a gene. The CDR3 has 14 amino acids. CDR1 is MNHEY and CDR2 is SVGAGI in the germline V gene.

Only a few counts were recorded for this clonotype. A much larger clone differs by one base, so this may be a read error. The rearrangement joins TRBV10-3 to TRBJ2-2; 8 bases are shared with TRBD1. Per germline, CDR1 ENHRY and CDR2 SYGVKD. V shed 10 bases and J 6 bases; nucleotides not matched to a gene: 7. This CDR3 comprises 13 residues. CDR3 amino acids: CATMGQVSGELFF. DNA for the CDR3: TGTGCCACCATGGGACAGGTATCCGGGGAGCTGTTTTTT.